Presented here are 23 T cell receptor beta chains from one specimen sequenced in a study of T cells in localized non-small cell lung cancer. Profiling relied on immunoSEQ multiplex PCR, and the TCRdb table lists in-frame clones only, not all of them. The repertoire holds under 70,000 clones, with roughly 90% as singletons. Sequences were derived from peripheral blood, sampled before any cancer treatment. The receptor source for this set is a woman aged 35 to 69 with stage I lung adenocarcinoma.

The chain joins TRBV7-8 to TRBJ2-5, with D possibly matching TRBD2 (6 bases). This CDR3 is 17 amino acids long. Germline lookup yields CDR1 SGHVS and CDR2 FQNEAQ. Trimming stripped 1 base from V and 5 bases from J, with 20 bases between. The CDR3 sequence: CASSLDLMGNGGETQYF. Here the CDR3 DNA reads TGTGCCAGCAGCTTAGACTTGATGGGAAACGGAGGGGAGACCCAGTACTTC.

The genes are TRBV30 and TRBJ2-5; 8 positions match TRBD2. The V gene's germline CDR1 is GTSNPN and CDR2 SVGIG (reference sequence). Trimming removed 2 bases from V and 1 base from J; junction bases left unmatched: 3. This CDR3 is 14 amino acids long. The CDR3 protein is CAWSRGGPQETQYF. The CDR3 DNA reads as TGTGCCTGGAGTCGCGGGGGGCCCCAAGAGACCCAGTACTTC. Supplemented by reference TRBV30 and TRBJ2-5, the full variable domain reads SQTIHQWPATLVQPVGSPLSLECTVEGTSNPNLYWYRQAAGRGLQLLFYSVGIGQISSEVPQNLSASRPQDRQFILSSKKLLLSDSGFYLCAWSRGGPQETQYFGPGTRLLVL.

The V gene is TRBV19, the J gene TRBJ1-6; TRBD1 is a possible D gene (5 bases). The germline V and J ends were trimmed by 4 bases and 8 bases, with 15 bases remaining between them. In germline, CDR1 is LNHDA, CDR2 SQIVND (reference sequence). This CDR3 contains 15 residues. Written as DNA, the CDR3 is TGTGCCAGTAGTAATGCCCCCGGCAGGGATTCACCCCTCCACTTT. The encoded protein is CASSNAPGRDSPLHF.

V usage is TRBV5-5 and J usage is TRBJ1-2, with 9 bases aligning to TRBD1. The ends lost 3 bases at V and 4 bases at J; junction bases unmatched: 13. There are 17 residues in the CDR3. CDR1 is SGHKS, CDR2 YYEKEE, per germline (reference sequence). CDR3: CASSWSFTGGEGYGYTF. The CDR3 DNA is TGTGCCAGCAGCTGGTCCTTCACAGGGGGCGAGGGCTATGGCTACACCTTC.

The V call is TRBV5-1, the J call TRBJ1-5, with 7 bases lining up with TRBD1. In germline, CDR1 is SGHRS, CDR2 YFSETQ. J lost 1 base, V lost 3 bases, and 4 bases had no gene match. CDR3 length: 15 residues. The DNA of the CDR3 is TGCGCCAGCAGCTACTCAGGGGGGAGCAATCAGCCCCAGCATTTT. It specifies CASSYSGGSNQPQHF. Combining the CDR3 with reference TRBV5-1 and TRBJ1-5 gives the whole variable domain KAGVTQTPRYLIKTRGQQVTLSCSPISGHRSVSWYQQTPGQGLQFLFEYFSETQRNKGNFPGRFSGRQFSNSRSEMNVSTLELGDSALYLCASSYSGGSNQPQHFGDGTRLSIL.

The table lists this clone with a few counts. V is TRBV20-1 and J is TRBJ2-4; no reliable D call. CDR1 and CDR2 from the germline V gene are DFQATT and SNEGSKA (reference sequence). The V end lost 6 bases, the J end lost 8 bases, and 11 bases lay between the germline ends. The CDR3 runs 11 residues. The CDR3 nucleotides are TGCAGTGCAGGACGTTGGGACATTCAGTACTTC. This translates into CSAGRWDIQYF.

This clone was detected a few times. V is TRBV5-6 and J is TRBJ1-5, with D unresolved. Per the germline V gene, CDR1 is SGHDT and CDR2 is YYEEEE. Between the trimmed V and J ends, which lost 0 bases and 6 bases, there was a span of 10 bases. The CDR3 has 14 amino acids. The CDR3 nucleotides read TGTGCCAGCAGCTTGGGGAGGGTCGGTCAGCCCCAGCATTTT. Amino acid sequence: CASSLGRVGQPQHF.

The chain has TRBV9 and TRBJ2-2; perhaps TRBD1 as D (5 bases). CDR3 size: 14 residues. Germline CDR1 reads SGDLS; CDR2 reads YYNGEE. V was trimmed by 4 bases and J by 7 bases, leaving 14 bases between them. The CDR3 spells CASSPLTQGGELFF. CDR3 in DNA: TGTGCCAGCAGCCCCTTGACTCAGGGCGGGGAGCTGTTTTTT.

CDR3 coding DNA: TGTGCCTGGAGTGTCCCAGGGGGTGGCACAGATACGCAGTATTTT. This gives the protein CAWSVPGGGTDTQYF. V gene TRBV30 combines with J gene TRBJ2-3, with 7 nucleotides matching TRBD1. The CDR3 extends over 15 amino acids. Trimming took 0 bases from V and 1 from J; bases not matched to a gene: 4. Germline assignment: CDR1 GTSNPN and CDR2 SVGIG (reference sequence).

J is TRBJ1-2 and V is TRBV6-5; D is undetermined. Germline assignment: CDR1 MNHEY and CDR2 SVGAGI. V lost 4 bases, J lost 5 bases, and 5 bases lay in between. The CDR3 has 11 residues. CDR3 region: CASSLGYGYTF. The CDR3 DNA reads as TGTGCCAGCAGTTTGGGATATGGCTACACCTTC.

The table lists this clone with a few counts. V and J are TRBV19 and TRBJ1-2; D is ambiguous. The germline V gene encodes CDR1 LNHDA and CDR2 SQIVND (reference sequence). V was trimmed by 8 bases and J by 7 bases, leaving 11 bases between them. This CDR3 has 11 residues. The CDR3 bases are TGTGCCAGTTGGACCCCCGGTGGCTACACCTTC. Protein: CASWTPGGYTF.

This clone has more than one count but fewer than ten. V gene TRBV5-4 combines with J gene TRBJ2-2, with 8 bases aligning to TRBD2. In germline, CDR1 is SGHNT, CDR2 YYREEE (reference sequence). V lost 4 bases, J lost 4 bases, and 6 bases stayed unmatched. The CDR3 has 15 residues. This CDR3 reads CASSQSGGVTGELFF. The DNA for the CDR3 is TGTGCCAGCAGCCAGAGCGGGGGAGTCACCGGGGAGCTGTTTTTT. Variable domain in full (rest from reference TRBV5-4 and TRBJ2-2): ETGVTQSPTHLIKTRGQQVTLRCSSQSGHNTVSWYQQALGQGPQFIFQYYREEENGRGNFPPRFSGLQFPNYSSELNVNALELDDSALYLCASSQSGGVTGELFFGEGSRLTVL.

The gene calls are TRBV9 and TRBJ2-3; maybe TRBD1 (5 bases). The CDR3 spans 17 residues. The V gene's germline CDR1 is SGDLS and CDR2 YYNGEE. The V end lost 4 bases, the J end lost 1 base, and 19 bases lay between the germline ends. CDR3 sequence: CASSQEVGRQGTDTQYF. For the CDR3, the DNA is TGTGCCAGCAGCCAAGAAGTGGGGCGCCAAGGCACAGATACGCAGTATTTT.

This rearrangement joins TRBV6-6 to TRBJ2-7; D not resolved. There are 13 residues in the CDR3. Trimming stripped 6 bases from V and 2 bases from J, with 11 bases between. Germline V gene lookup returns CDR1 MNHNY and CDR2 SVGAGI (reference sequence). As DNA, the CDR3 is TGTGCCAGCAGCCCCCTTTTTCCCTACGAGCAGTACTTC. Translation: CASSPLFPYEQYF.

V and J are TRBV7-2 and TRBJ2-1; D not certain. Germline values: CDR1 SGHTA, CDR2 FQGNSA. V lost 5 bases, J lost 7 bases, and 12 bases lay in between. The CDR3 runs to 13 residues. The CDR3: CASSLDMWNEQFF. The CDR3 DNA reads TGTGCCAGCAGCCTCGACATGTGGAATGAGCAGTTCTTC.

The CDR3 region has the DNA TGTGCCAGCAGCCAGTACTCCGGGACTCGGACTTCAGATACGCAGTATTTT. This translates into CASSQYSGTRTSDTQYF. This rearrangement joins TRBV11-2 to TRBJ2-3; tentative D call: TRBD2 (6 bases). The germline CDR1 and CDR2 sequences are SGHAT and FQNNGV. Trimming left V 5 bases short and J 4 bases short, with 22 bases between. The CDR3 extends over 17 amino acids.

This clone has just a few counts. CDR3 nucleotide sequence: TGTGCCTGGAGTTACTGGGACAGGGGGCAACAGCCCCAGCATTTT. As protein: CAWSYWDRGQQPQHF. The chain has TRBV30 and TRBJ1-5, with 12 bases identical to TRBD1. The germline gives CDR1 GTSNPN, CDR2 SVGIG (reference sequence). This CDR3 contains 15 residues. V dropped 2 bases and J dropped 7; count of bases not matched to a gene: 6.

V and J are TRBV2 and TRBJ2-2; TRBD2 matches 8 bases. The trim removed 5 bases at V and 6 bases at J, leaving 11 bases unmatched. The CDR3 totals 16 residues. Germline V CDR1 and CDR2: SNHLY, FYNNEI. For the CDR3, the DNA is TGTGCCAGCAGTTTCCCGGGACTAGTTTCCCCCGGGGAGCTGTTTTTT. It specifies CASSFPGLVSPGELFF.

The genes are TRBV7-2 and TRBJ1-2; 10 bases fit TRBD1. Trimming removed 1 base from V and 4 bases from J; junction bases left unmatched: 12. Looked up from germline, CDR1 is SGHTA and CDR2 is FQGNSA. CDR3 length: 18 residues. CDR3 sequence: CASSLVGTGVGLSYGYTF. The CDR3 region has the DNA TGTGCCAGCAGCTTAGTGGGGACAGGGGTAGGGCTTTCCTATGGCTACACCTTC.

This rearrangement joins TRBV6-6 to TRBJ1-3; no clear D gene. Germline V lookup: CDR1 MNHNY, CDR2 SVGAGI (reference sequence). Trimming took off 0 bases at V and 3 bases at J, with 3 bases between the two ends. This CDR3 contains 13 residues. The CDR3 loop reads CASSYSYGNTIYF. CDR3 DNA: TGTGCCAGCAGTTACTCTTATGGAAACACCATATATTTT.

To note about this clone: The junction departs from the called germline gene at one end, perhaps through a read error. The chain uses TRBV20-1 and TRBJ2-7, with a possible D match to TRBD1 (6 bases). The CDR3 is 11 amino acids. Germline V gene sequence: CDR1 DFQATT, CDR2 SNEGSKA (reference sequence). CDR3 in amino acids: CSARGGPEQYF. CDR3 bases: TGCAGTGCCAGAGGGGGACCCGAGCAGTACTTC.

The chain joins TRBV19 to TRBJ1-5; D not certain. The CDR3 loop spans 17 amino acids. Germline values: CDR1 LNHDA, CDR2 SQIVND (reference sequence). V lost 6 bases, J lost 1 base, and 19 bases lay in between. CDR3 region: CASSPRRVTSSNQPQHF. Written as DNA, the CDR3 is TGTGCCAGTAGCCCAAGGAGGGTCACTTCGAGCAATCAGCCCCAGCATTTT.

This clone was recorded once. CDR3 sequence reads: CASSLETWSPQYF. As DNA, the CDR3 is TGTGCCAGCAGCTTAGAGACCTGGTCCCCGCAGTATTTT. This chain links TRBV11-2 with TRBJ2-3; D gene unclear. V gave up 0 bases and J gave up 10 bases, with 11 bases separating them. Germline CDR1 SGHAT, CDR2 FQNNGV. The CDR3 spans 13 residues.